The entry below gives a single T cell receptor (beta chain) sequence along with its context. The germline V and J ends were trimmed by 4 bases and 4 bases, with 16 bases remaining between them. Germline V gives CDR1 MNHEY, CDR2 SVGAGI. The CDR3 is 15 amino acids. The data derive from a study of T cell changes during pregnancy in multiple sclerosis. Generated by immunoSEQ multiplex PCR, the TCRdb table keeps only in-frame clones and is missing some. The sample carries about 40,000 clones, about 90% recorded once. The chain combines TRBV6-5 with TRBJ1-2; weak D call: TRBD1 (5 bases). The clonotype originates from a female donor with multiple sclerosis, enrolled in a pregnancy study. The sample in question was CD4+ T cells from peripheral blood mononuclear cells, obtained in the third trimester of pregnancy. CDR3 protein: CASSSSRGTVYGYTF. The CDR3 DNA is TGTGCCAGCAGTTCCTCTCGCGGGACGGTCTATGGCTACACCTTC.